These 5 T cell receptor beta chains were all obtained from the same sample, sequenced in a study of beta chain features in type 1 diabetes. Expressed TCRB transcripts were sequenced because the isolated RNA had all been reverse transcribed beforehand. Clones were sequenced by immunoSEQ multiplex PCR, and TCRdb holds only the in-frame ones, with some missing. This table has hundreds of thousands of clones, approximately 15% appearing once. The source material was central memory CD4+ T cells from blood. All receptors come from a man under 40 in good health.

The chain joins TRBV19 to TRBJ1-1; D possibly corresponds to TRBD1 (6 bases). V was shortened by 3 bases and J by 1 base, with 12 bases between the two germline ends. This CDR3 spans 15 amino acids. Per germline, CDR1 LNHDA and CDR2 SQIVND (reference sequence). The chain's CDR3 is CASSITGSRNTEAFF. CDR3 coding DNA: TGTGCCAGTAGTATCACAGGGTCTCGGAACACTGAAGCTTTCTTT.

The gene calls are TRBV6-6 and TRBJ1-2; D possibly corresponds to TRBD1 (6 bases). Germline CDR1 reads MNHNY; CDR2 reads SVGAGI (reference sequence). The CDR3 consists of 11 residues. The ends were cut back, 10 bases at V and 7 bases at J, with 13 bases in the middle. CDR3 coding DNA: TGTGCCACAAGGACAGTTCTTGGCTACACCTTC. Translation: CATRTVLGYTF.

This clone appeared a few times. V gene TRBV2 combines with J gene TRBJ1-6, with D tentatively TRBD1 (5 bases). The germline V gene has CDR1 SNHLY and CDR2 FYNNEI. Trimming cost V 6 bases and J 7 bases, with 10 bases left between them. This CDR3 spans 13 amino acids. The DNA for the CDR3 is TGTGCCAGCAGAGGCAGGGAAAATTCACCCCTCCACTTT. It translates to CASRGRENSPLHF. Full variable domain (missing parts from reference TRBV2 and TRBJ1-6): EPEVTQTPSHQVTQMGQEVILRCVPISNHLYFYWYRQILGQKVEFLVSFYNNEISEKSEIFDDQFSVERPDGSNFTLKIRSTKLEDSAMYFCASRGRENSPLHFGNGTRLTVT.

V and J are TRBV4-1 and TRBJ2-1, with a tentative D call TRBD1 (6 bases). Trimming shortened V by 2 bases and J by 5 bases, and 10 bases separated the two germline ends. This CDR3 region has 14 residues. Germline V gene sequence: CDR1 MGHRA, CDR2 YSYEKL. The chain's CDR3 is CASSQSGQNNEQFF. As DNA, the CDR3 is TGCGCCAGCAGCCAAAGCGGACAGAACAATGAGCAGTTCTTC.

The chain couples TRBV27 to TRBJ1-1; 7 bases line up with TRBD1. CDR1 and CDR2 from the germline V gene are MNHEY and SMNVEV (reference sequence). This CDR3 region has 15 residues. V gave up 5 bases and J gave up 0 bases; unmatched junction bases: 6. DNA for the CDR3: TGTGCCAGCAGTACTACAGGGGCTCTGAACACTGAAGCTTTCTTT. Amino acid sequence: CASSTTGALNTEAFF.